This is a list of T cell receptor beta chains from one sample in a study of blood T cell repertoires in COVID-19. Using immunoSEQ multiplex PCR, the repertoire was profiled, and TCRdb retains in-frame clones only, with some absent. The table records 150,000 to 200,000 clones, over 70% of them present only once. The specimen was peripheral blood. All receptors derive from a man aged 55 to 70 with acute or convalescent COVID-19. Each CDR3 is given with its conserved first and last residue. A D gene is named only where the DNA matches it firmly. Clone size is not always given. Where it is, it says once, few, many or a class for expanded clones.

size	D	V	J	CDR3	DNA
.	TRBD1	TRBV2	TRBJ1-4	CASSEGGQLNEKLFF	TGTGCCAGCAGTGAAGGGGGACAGCTTAATGAAAAACTGTTTTTT
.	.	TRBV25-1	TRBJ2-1	CASSAVRPNEQFF	TGTGCCAGCAGTGCGGTCCGCCCCAATGAGCAGTTCTTC
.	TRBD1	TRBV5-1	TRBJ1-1	CASSEQGAFTEAFF	TGCGCCAGCTCCGAGCAGGGGGCCTTCACTGAAGCTTTCTTT
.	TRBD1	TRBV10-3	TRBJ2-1	CAISEDREYNEQFF	TGTGCCATCAGTGAGGACAGGGAGTACAATGAGCAGTTCTTC
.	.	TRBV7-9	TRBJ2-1	CASSLSGGGNEQFF	TGTGCCAGCAGCCTGTCAGGGGGAGGCAATGAGCAGTTCTTC
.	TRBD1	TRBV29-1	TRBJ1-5	CSVQDRGLDQPQHF	TGCAGCGTTCAGGACAGGGGGCTAGACCAGCCCCAGCATTTT
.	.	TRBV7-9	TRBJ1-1	CASSLEGGYTEAFF	TGTGCCAGCAGCTTGGAGGGGGGGTACACTGAAGCTTTCTTT
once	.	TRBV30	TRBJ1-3	CAWSPILSHSRSSGNTIYF	TGTGCCTGGAGTCCTATACTCTCTCACTCACGATCCTCTGGAAACACCATATATTTT
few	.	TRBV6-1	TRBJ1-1	CASSETGYREAFF	TGTGCCAGCAGTGAAACGGGTTATCGTGAAGCTTTCTTT
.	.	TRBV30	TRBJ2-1	CAWNGYNEQFF	TGTGCCTGGAACGGCTACAATGAGCAGTTCTTC
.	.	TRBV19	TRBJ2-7	CASSNRQLYEQYF	TGTGCCAGTAGTAACAGACAACTCTACGAGCAGTACTTC
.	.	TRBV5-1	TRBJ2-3	CASSAGGNTDTQYF	TGCGCCAGCAGTGCAGGGGGGAACACAGATACGCAGTATTTT
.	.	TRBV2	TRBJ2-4	CASSGGLGGGKNIQYF	TGTGCCAGCAGTGGTGGGTTGGGAGGGGGAAAAAACATTCAGTACTTC
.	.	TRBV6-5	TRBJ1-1	CASSLLVGQNTEAFF	TGTGCCAGCAGTTTGCTTGTGGGACAGAACACTGAAGCTTTCTTT
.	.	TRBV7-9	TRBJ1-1	CASSFTGSYTEAFF	TGTGCCAGCAGCTTTACAGGGAGTTACACTGAAGCTTTCTTT
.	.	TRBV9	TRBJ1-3	CASSAAPTGSGNTIYF	TGTGCCAGCAGCGCCGCCCCCACCGGCTCTGGAAACACCATATATTTT
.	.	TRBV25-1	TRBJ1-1	CATTGRVNTEAFF	TGTGCCACTACTGGTCGGGTAAACACTGAAGCTTTCTTT
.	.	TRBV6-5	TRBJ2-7	CASSPGVVGEQYF	TGTGCCAGCAGCCCAGGGGTAGTTGGCGAGCAGTACTTC
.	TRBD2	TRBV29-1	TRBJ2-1	CSSGGGRNRDNEQFF	TGCAGCTCCGGGGGGGGTCGAAATAGGGACAATGAGCAGTTCTTC
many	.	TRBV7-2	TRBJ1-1	CASSSYRNTEAFF	TGTGCCAGCAGCTCGTACAGGAACACTGAAGCTTTCTTT
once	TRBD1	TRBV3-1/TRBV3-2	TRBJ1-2	CASSQGSPGGGGYTF	TGTGCCAGCAGCCAAGGATCCCCAGGGGGCGGTGGCTACACCTTC
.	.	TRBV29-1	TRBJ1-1	CSAQPRHGIAMNTEAFF	TGCAGCGCCCAACCTCGACACGGTATTGCCATGAACACTGAAGCTTTCTTT
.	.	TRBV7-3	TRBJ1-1	CASSLAGAGTEAFF	TGTGCCAGCAGCTTAGCAGGGGCGGGCACTGAAGCTTTCTTT
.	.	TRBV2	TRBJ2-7	CASLATSSYEQYF	TGTGCCAGCCTTGCTACCTCGAGCTACGAGCAGTACTTC
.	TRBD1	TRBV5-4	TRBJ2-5	CASSLTGGGETQYF	TGTGCCAGCAGCCTGACAGGGGGGGGAGAGACCCAGTACTTC
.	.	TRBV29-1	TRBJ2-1	CSLTGGARGSYNEQFF	TGCAGTCTGACCGGGGGGGCCAGGGGGTCCTACAATGAGCAGTTCTTC
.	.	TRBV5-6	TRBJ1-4	CASSLVFSEATNEKLFF	TGTGCCAGCAGCTTGGTTTTTTCGGAGGCAACTAATGAAAAACTGTTTTTT
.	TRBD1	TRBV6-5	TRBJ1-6	CASSVTGVDSPLHF	TGTGCCAGCAGCGTGACAGGGGTAGACTCACCCCTCCACTTT
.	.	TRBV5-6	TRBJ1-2	CASSPGQDYGYTF	TGTGCCAGCAGCCCCGGACAAGATTATGGCTACACCTTC
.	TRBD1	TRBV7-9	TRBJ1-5	CASSSTGDQPQHF	TGTGCCAGCAGCAGTACAGGGGATCAGCCCCAGCATTTT
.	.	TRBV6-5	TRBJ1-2	CASRSNYGYTF	TGTGCCAGCAGGAGTAACTATGGCTACACCTTC